This TCR beta chain was sequenced for a study of T-cell memory formation after mild COVID-19. TCRdb fed the 5' RACE reads into MiXCR, producing one record per CDR3 protein. The sample holds about 310,000 distinct CDR3 sequences; around 19% are singletons and the top ten take over 20%. Trimming left V 5 bases short and J 8 bases short, with 10 bases between. Germline V gene lookup returns CDR1 SEHNR and CDR2 FQNEAQ (reference sequence). The CDR3 contains 12 residues. The specimen sequenced was PBMCs or a T cell subset sorted from them (not recorded which). The gene calls are TRBV7-9 and TRBJ2-1; D not certain. This TCR was sampled from a man aged 18 to 30 who had mild COVID-19 (a few samples of this study predate the infection). Cell type and time point are not known. The CDR3 DNA reads as TGTGCCAGCAGCCTAGGTCGGCATGAGCAGTTCTTC. It encodes CASSLGRHEQFF.